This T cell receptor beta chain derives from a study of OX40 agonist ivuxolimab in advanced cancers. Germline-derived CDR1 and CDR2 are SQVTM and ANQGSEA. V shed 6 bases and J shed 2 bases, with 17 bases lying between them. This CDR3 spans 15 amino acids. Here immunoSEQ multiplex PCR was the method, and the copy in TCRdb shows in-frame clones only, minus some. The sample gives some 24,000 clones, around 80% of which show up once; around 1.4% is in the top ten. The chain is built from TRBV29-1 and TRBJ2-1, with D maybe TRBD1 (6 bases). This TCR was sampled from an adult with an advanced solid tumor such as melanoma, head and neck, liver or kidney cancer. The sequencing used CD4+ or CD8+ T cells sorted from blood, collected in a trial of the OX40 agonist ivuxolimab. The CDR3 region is CSVNEWGPAYNEQFF. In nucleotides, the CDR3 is TGCAGCGTGAACGAGTGGGGGCCCGCCTACAATGAGCAGTTCTTC.